What follows are 24 T cell receptor beta chains derived from one specimen sequenced in a study of human T cells and chemical hapten exposure. Unfractionated whole blood was the source from which total RNA was extracted. TCRdb redid the calling of the 5' RACE reads with MiXCR, one entry per CDR3 protein. The table includes approximately 140,000 distinct CDR3 sequences, around 4% detected once. Receptors were obtained from a female donor in good health.

This clonotype was observed at least ten times. This chain links TRBV6-2 or TRBV6-3 with TRBJ2-1; the D gene is possibly TRBD2 (6 bases). Germline CDR1 MNHEY, CDR2 SVGEGT. The ends were cut back, 6 bases at V and 9 bases at J, with 9 bases in the middle. This CDR3 region has 11 residues. This CDR3 is CASSHGGEQFF. Here the CDR3 DNA reads TGTGCCAGCAGCCACGGGGGTGAGCAGTTCTTC.

This chain connects TRBV5-1 to TRBJ2-6, with D unclear. V was pared by 2 bases and J by 9 bases, with 12 bases between. This CDR3 region has 14 residues. The germline CDR1 and CDR2 sequences are SGHRS and YFSETQ. CDR3 region: CASSFSGFGNVLTF. DNA for the CDR3: TGCGCCAGCAGCTTTTCGGGCTTTGGCAACGTCCTGACTTTC.

This clonotype showed up many times. The chain employs TRBV18 and TRBJ2-7, with 8 bases identical to TRBD2. Unmatched junction bases numbered 5, after V lost 6 bases and J lost 1 base. CDR3 length: 14 residues. Germline V gene sequence: CDR1 KGHSH, CDR2 LQKENI. The CDR3 DNA reads as TGTGCCAGCTCTGAAGCGGGGGCTTCCTACGAGCAGTACTTC. Its protein product is CASSEAGASYEQYF.

This clonotype was observed many times. This chain uses TRBV9 with TRBJ2-3; 10 bases are a match to TRBD2. Germline V lookup: CDR1 SGDLS, CDR2 YYNGEE. J gave up 9 bases and V 3 bases, and 4 bases lay outside the gene matches. This CDR3 contains 13 residues. The CDR3 DNA sequence: TGTGCCAGCAGCGCACCGACTAGCGGGACGCAGTATTTT. This gives the protein CASSAPTSGTQYF.

This clonotype showed up many times. This chain joins TRBV5-4 and TRBJ1-1; 9 positions match TRBD1. CDR3 size: 15 residues. V shed 4 bases, J shed 3 bases, and the junction held 7 bases outside the gene matches. Germline-derived CDR1 and CDR2 are SGHNT and YYREEE (reference sequence). CDR3 nucleotide sequence: TGTGCCAGCAGCCCGGACAGGGGTGGAGACACTGAAGCTTTCTTT. Translated, it gives CASSPDRGGDTEAFF.

This clonotype was detected a few times. The chain couples TRBV7-3 to TRBJ1-2; 10 bases are shared with TRBD1. Trimming took 4 bases from V and 6 from J; bases not matched to a gene: 8. Looked up from germline, CDR1 is SGHTA and CDR2 is FQGTGA. The CDR3 length is 15 residues. In nucleotides, the CDR3 is TGTGCCAGCAGCTACCGGGACAGGGGTGAAGATGGCTACACCTTC. It encodes CASSYRDRGEDGYTF.

This clonotype was counted ten times or more. This chain connects TRBV12-3 or TRBV12-4 to TRBJ1-5, with 9 positions matching TRBD1. The CDR3 has 15 amino acids. V dropped 5 bases and J dropped 7; count of bases not matched to a gene: 9. The CDR3 DNA follows: TGTGCCAGCAGTCCAATAGACAGGGGGATACAGCCCCAGCATTTT. Translating it yields CASSPIDRGIQPQHF.

Ten or more counts support this clonotype. The genes are TRBV29-1 and TRBJ1-1; TRBD1 matches at 8 bases. This CDR3 has 14 amino acids. CDR1 is SQVTM and CDR2 is ANQGSEA in the germline V gene. V gave up 1 base and J gave up 5 bases; unmatched junction bases: 6. As DNA, the CDR3 is TGCAGCGTTGAAGGCGCGACAGGGGCTACTGAAGCTTTCTTT. It translates to CSVEGATGATEAFF.

This clonotype was seen many times. The gene calls are TRBV20-1 and TRBJ2-7; 10 nucleotides agree with TRBD1. CDR1 is DFQATT, CDR2 SNEGSKA, per germline (reference sequence). With 3 bases clipped from V and 4 bases from J, the junction kept 9 bases outside the gene matches. The CDR3 has 15 amino acids. This CDR3 is CSASPRQGARYEQYF. The DNA for the CDR3 is TGCAGTGCTAGCCCGAGACAGGGGGCCCGGTACGAGCAGTACTTC.

This clonotype has at least ten counts. The gene calls are TRBV20-1 and TRBJ2-1; 10 nucleotides agree with TRBD2. V dropped 6 bases and J dropped 7; count of bases not matched to a gene: 15. This CDR3 has 16 residues. The germline V gene has CDR1 DFQATT and CDR2 SNEGSKA (reference sequence). DNA for the CDR3: TGCAGTGCCAACCCCCCTCAGCGGGGGGGCGTGAATGAGCAGTTCTTC. Protein sequence: CSANPPQRGGVNEQFF.

There are many counts of this clonotype. The rearrangement uses TRBV12-3 or TRBV12-4 and TRBJ2-1; 8 bases are shared with TRBD1. Trimming took 7 bases from V and 7 from J; bases not matched to a gene: 12. The CDR3 has 15 amino acids. DNA for the CDR3: TGTGCCAGCAAGAGCCAGGGACAGGCAAGGAATGAGCAGTTCTTC. Protein product: CASKSQGQARNEQFF.

This clonotype has a count of ten or more. The V call is TRBV12-5, the J call TRBJ1-2; 9 bases are a match to TRBD1. The CDR3 runs 13 residues. CDR1 LGHNT and CDR2 FRNRAP come from the germline V gene. V trimming: 2 bases; J trimming: 9 bases; junction bases outside the gene matches: 4. CDR3 region: CASGLWDRDSYTF. In DNA form, the CDR3 reads TGTGCTAGTGGTTTGTGGGACAGGGACAGCTACACCTTC.

Many counts were recorded for this clonotype. The chain carries TRBV3-1 and TRBJ2-1, with a weak D call TRBD2 (7 bases). The CDR3 consists of 16 residues. CDR1 is LGHDT, CDR2 YNNKEL, per germline (reference sequence). V shed 5 bases and J shed 3 bases, with 17 bases lying between them. The CDR3 region is CASSSRRGGFYNEQFF. DNA of the CDR3: TGTGCCAGCAGCTCACGAAGGGGGGGCTTCTACAATGAGCAGTTCTTC.

J is TRBJ2-7 and V is TRBV3-1; no definite D call. Trimming took off 1 base at V and 3 bases at J, with 13 bases between the two ends. The CDR3 consists of 15 residues. Germline loops: CDR1 LGHDT, CDR2 YNNKEL (reference sequence). This chain's CDR3 is CASSQVSRMVYEQYF. For the CDR3, the DNA is TGTGCCAGCAGCCAAGTCTCCAGGATGGTCTACGAGCAGTACTTC.

This clonotype was detected ten times or more. V is TRBV3-1 and J is TRBJ2-4; weak D call: TRBD2 (5 bases). The length of the CDR3 is 16 residues. Trimming shortened V by 0 bases and J by 2 bases, and 11 bases separated the two germline ends. Germline loops: CDR1 LGHDT, CDR2 YNNKEL (reference sequence). The DNA of the CDR3 is TGTGCCAGCAGCCAAGAACTAGTACCCTCCAAAAACATTCAGTACTTC. Translating it yields CASSQELVPSKNIQYF. Full variable domain (outside the CDR3, taken from reference TRBV3-1 and TRBJ2-4): DTAVSQTPKYLVTQMGNDKSIKCEQNLGHDTMYWYKQDSKKFLKIMFSYNNKELIINETVPNRFSPKSPDKAHLNLHINSLELGDSAVYFCASSQELVPSKNIQYFGAGTRLSVL.

This clonotype was seen many times. The gene calls are TRBV11-2 and TRBJ2-3; 8 positions agree with TRBD1. CDR1 is SGHAT and CDR2 is FQNNGV in the germline V gene. V gave up 1 base and J gave up 14 bases; unmatched junction bases: 11. This CDR3 spans 14 amino acids. The CDR3 is CASSLVPTGDGPYF. CDR3 nucleotides: TGTGCCAGCAGCTTAGTACCGACAGGGGATGGTCCGTATTTT.

The table lists this clonotype with many counts. V is TRBV7-2 and J is TRBJ1-5; TRBD1 matches 7 bases. The CDR3 has 15 amino acids. Germline loops: CDR1 SGHTA, CDR2 FQGNSA. V lost 5 bases to trimming and J lost 7 bases; unmatched junction nucleotides: 11. The CDR3 DNA follows: TGTGCCAGCAGCCATACTACAGGGGAGGGACAGCCCCAGCATTTT. This gives the protein CASSHTTGEGQPQHF.

This clonotype is a singleton in its sample. A much larger clone sits a single nucleotide away, making a read error possible. V and J are TRBV20-1 and TRBJ2-7; D gene ambiguous. This CDR3 spans 12 amino acids. Trimming took 5 bases from V and 11 from J, leaving 19 bases between them. The germline CDR1 and CDR2 sequences are DFQATT and SNEGSKA (reference sequence). The CDR3 is CSARQGGRSEYF. CDR3 DNA sequence: TGCAGTGCTCGTCAAGGCGGCCGTTCGGAGTACTTC.

This chain links TRBV6-5 with TRBJ2-1, with 7 bases aligning to TRBD1. CDR3 length: 14 residues. Germline trimming cut 6 bases from V and 5 bases from J; bases unmatched to any gene: 7. Germline V gives CDR1 MNHEY, CDR2 SVGAGI. Written as DNA, the CDR3 is TGTGCCAGCAGGTCCTACAGGGGTCACAATGAGCAGTTCTTC. Protein sequence: CASRSYRGHNEQFF.

The sample holds a few counts of this clonotype. This rearrangement joins TRBV2 to TRBJ2-5; D possibly corresponds to TRBD1 (5 bases). The CDR3 totals 14 residues. Trimming pared 4 bases from V and 2 bases from J, leaving 11 bases between. Germline V lookup: CDR1 SNHLY, CDR2 FYNNEI. CDR3: CASSVETGQETQYF. CDR3 sequence (DNA): TGTGCCAGCAGTGTAGAAACAGGTCAAGAGACCCAGTACTTC.

This clonotype has ten or more counts. The V and J genes are TRBV20-1 and TRBJ1-2, with D maybe TRBD1 (5 bases). Germline lookup yields CDR1 DFQATT and CDR2 SNEGSKA (reference sequence). The CDR3 spans 13 residues. Between the trimmed V and J ends, which lost 5 bases and 1 base, there was a span of 11 bases. CDR3 in DNA: TGCAGTGCTGTGGGACGGGATAACTATGGCTACACCTTC. Amino acid sequence: CSAVGRDNYGYTF.

This clonotype was observed a few times. V usage is TRBV7-8 and J usage is TRBJ2-1; possibly TRBD1 or TRBD2 for D (6 bases each). The CDR3 is 15 amino acids. Trimming cost V 2 bases and J 2 bases, with 10 bases left between them. CDR1 is SGHVS, CDR2 FQNEAQ, per germline. In nucleotides, the CDR3 is TGTGCCAGCAGCTTAATAGGGGGGACCTACAATGAGCAGTTCTTC. It encodes CASSLIGGTYNEQFF.

The sample holds many counts of this clonotype. This chain links TRBV21-1 with TRBJ2-3; the table's D call TRBD1 went unverified against the DNA. TRBV21-1 is a documented pseudogene. There are 18 residues in the CDR3. The CDR3: CASRKVSTGDRSTDTQYF. In nucleotides, the CDR3 is TGTGCCAGCAGAAAGGTGTCGACAGGGGATCGGAGCACAGATACGCAGTATTTT.

This clonotype was counted at least ten times. The chain links TRBV6-5 to TRBJ1-1; TRBD1 is a possible D gene (6 bases). Germline V gene data show CDR1 as MNHEY and CDR2 as SVGAGI. V lost 2 bases and J lost 0, with 10 bases in between. The CDR3 loop spans 15 amino acids. For the CDR3, the DNA is TGTGCCAGCAGTTACGAGGGGGTGATGAACACTGAAGCTTTCTTT. Translated, it gives CASSYEGVMNTEAFF.